A single sample is the source of the 2 T cell receptor beta chains below, sequenced in a study of blood T cell repertoires in COVID-19 (dated by TCRdb to the early 2020s). Library generation was performed with the immunoSEQ multiplex PCR assay. TCRdb stores this immuneACCESS table with in-frame sequences only. Part of the clones is absent; in the studies checked, under half of the shortfall reflects unresolved V genes, and no reason is known for the rest. This sample is represented by 110,000 to 150,000 clones; roughly 79% of them were singletons. Around 8.8% of the sample comes from the top ten. The specimen sequenced was peripheral blood. These receptor sequences come from a human donor in a cohort sampled during active COVID-19.

The CDR3 here is CASNTPIGRGCQPQHF. The CDR3 DNA is TGTGCCAGCAACACCCCAATCGGCAGGGGTTGTCAGCCCCAGCATTTT. V gene TRBV21-1 combines with J gene TRBJ1-5; no DNA check was done on the table's D call, TRBD1. TRBV21-1 is a documented pseudogene. This CDR3 is 16 amino acids long.

CDR3 residues: CASSPGQRYGYTF. As DNA, the CDR3 is TGTGCCTCGTCGCCTGGACAGCGCTATGGCTACACCTTC. The V gene is TRBV6-5, the J gene TRBJ1-2, with D possibly matching TRBD1 (6 bases). CDR3 length equals 13 residues. CDR1 and CDR2 (germline): MNHEY, SVGAGI. The V end lost 11 bases, the J end lost 4 bases, and 17 bases lay between the germline ends.